Each of the 16 T cell receptor beta chains below was sequenced from the same sample in a study of blood T cell repertoires in COVID-19. The table came from immunoSEQ multiplex PCR; TCRdb's copy has only in-frame clones and leaves some out. Among under 400,000 clones, 87% were seen once, and the ten largest hold under 11%. The sample consisted of peripheral blood. The receptors derive from a woman between 25 and 40 years old with COVID-19, enrolled during active disease.

The rearrangement links TRBV18 to TRBJ2-7, with 9 bases fitting TRBD2. V gave up 6 bases and J gave up 3 bases; unmatched junction bases: 0. CDR1 is KGHSH and CDR2 is LQKENI in the germline V gene. The CDR3 runs 12 residues. CDR3 protein: CASSRGGYEQYF. The DNA of the CDR3 is TGTGCCAGCTCGCGGGGGGGCTACGAGCAGTACTTC.

In DNA, the CDR3 is TGCGCCAGCAGCTCCGGACTAGCGGGAGGGTGGAATGAGCAGTTCTTC. The encoded protein is CASSSGLAGGWNEQFF. The V call is TRBV5-1, the J call TRBJ2-1, with 15 bases lining up with TRBD2. The CDR3 runs to 16 residues. Unmatched junction bases numbered 5, after V lost 3 bases and J lost 7 bases. In germline, CDR1 is SGHRS, CDR2 YFSETQ.

The rearrangement joins TRBV2 to TRBJ1-2, with 9 positions matching TRBD1. J was trimmed by 0 bases and V by 7 bases; bases with no gene match: 6. CDR1 and CDR2 from the germline V gene are SNHLY and FYNNEI. The CDR3 sequence is 15 residues long. DNA for the CDR3: TGTGCCAGCACTTTCAGACAGGGGGCTAACTATGGCTACACCTTC. It translates to CASTFRQGANYGYTF. Filled out from reference TRBV2 and TRBJ1-2, the complete variable domain reads EPEVTQTPSHQVTQMGQEVILRCVPISNHLYFYWYRQILGQKVEFLVSFYNNEISEKSEIFDDQFSVERPDGSNFTLKIRSTKLEDSAMYFCASTFRQGANYGYTFGSGTRLTVV.

This clone was seen only a few times. The chain is built from TRBV7-9 and TRBJ1-1, with D perhaps matching TRBD1 (5 bases). Between the trimmed V and J ends, which lost 1 base and 6 bases, there was a span of 12 bases. From germline, CDR1 is SEHNR and CDR2 FQNEAQ (reference sequence). The CDR3 is 14 residues long. The CDR3 loop is CASSLGAGRAEAFF. As DNA, the CDR3 is TGTGCCAGCAGCTTAGGGGCGGGACGGGCTGAAGCTTTCTTT.

The chain employs TRBV10-1 and TRBJ1-2; D is possibly TRBD1 (5 bases). Trimming left V 6 bases short and J 1 base short, with 6 bases between. CDR3 size: 12 residues. Germline assignment: CDR1 WNHNN and CDR2 SYGVQD (reference sequence). The DNA for the CDR3 is TGCGCCAGCAGCAGGGATAACTATGGCTACACCTTC. This codes for CASSRDNYGYTF.

V usage is TRBV2 and J usage is TRBJ1-5; D is perhaps TRBD1 (5 bases). The V and J ends lost 6 bases and 7 bases respectively, with 16 bases between them. This CDR3 comprises 14 residues. The germline V gene has CDR1 SNHLY and CDR2 FYNNEI. CDR3 in amino acids: CASSSAGGVQPQHF. CDR3 coding DNA: TGTGCCAGCAGCTCCGCGGGAGGGGTCCAGCCCCAGCATTTT.

The V call is TRBV30, the J call TRBJ1-1, with a weak D call TRBD1 (5 bases). Between the trimmed V and J ends, which lost 0 bases and 7 bases, there was a span of 12 bases. The CDR3 is 13 amino acids. CDR1 is GTSNPN, CDR2 SVGIG, per germline (reference sequence). CDR3 residues: CAWSVQGSGEAFF. In DNA form, the CDR3 reads TGTGCCTGGAGTGTCCAGGGCTCTGGTGAAGCTTTCTTT.

This chain connects TRBV24-1 to TRBJ1-5, with TRBD1 matching over 10 bases. V dropped 5 bases and J dropped 7; count of bases not matched to a gene: 13. This CDR3 is built from 17 residues. Germline V gene data show CDR1 as KGHDR and CDR2 as SFDVKD. The CDR3 is CATSGVSAGQGIQPQHF. In DNA form, the CDR3 reads TGTGCCACCAGTGGAGTATCCGCGGGACAGGGGATACAGCCCCAGCATTTT.

This chain joins TRBV4-3 and TRBJ2-1, with TRBD2 identical over 10 bases. This CDR3 is 17 amino acids long. J gave up 8 bases and V 0 bases, and 10 bases lay outside the gene matches. CDR1 is LGHNA, CDR2 YSLEER, per germline. The CDR3 is CASSQEIGASGSYEQFF. The CDR3 DNA is TGCGCCAGCAGCCAAGAAATAGGCGCTAGCGGGAGTTATGAGCAGTTCTTC.

As concerns this clone: In the same sample, other DNA sequences code for this CDR3. The chain uses TRBV7-9 and TRBJ2-1; 7 nucleotides agree with TRBD2. The V segment lost 0 bases and the J segment 7 bases; nucleotides outside the gene matches: 0. CDR1 is SEHNR and CDR2 is FQNEAQ in the germline V gene (reference sequence). The CDR3 length is 13 residues. CDR3 loop: CASSLAGGNEQFF. CDR3 in DNA: TGTGCCAGCAGCTTAGCGGGAGGGAATGAGCAGTTCTTC.

This clone was detected a few times. The rearrangement links TRBV6-5 to TRBJ1-1; the D gene is possibly TRBD1 (5 bases). Trimming removed 2 bases from V and 7 bases from J, with 11 bases in between. The CDR3 is 13 residues long. The germline V gene has CDR1 MNHEY and CDR2 SVGAGI. The CDR3 reads CASSYGTGGEAFF. The DNA of the CDR3 is TGTGCCAGCAGTTACGGGACGGGGGGTGAAGCTTTCTTT.

The chain carries TRBV10-1 and TRBJ1-3; 7 bases line up with TRBD1. V was clipped by 5 bases and J by 0 bases; unmatched bases: 7. Germline lookup yields CDR1 WNHNN and CDR2 SYGVQD (reference sequence). There are 16 residues in the CDR3. Here the CDR3 reads CASSLPDRNSGNTIYF. The CDR3 nucleotides read TGCGCCAGCAGTTTACCGGACAGGAACTCTGGAAACACCATATATTTT.

The V and J genes are TRBV19 and TRBJ1-5, with D hard to call. CDR3 length: 13 amino acids. The germline gives CDR1 LNHDA, CDR2 SQIVND (reference sequence). Trimming pared 3 bases from V and 6 bases from J, leaving 9 bases between. The CDR3 spells CASSMWGGQPQHF. CDR3 nucleotide sequence: TGTGCCAGTAGTATGTGGGGAGGTCAGCCCCAGCATTTT.

The genes are TRBV10-3 and TRBJ2-7, with unresolved D. Per germline, CDR1 ENHRY and CDR2 SYGVKD. Trimming shortened V by 0 bases and J by 1 base, and 10 bases separated the two germline ends. This CDR3 has 15 residues. The CDR3 region has the DNA TGTGCCATCAGTGAGTCTCTAAACCCGTCCTACGAGCAGTACTTC. Protein product: CAISESLNPSYEQYF.

V and J are TRBV5-6 and TRBJ2-2; 8 nucleotides align to TRBD1. The CDR3 contains 14 residues. V shed 4 bases and J 7 bases; nucleotides not matched to a gene: 6. The germline V gene encodes CDR1 SGHDT and CDR2 YYEEEE. The CDR3 here is CASSVQGAIGELFF. The CDR3 nucleotides are TGTGCCAGCAGCGTCCAGGGGGCGATCGGGGAGCTGTTTTTT.

The genes are TRBV28 and TRBJ2-5, with 10 bases matching TRBD1. Germline V gene lookup returns CDR1 MDHEN and CDR2 SYDVKM. V was pared by 6 bases and J by 4 bases, with 11 bases of the junction left unmatched. The CDR3 contains 16 residues. This CDR3 reads CASRKTGGVTGETQYF. The CDR3 DNA sequence: TGTGCCAGCAGAAAGACAGGGGGCGTTACGGGAGAGACCCAGTACTTC.